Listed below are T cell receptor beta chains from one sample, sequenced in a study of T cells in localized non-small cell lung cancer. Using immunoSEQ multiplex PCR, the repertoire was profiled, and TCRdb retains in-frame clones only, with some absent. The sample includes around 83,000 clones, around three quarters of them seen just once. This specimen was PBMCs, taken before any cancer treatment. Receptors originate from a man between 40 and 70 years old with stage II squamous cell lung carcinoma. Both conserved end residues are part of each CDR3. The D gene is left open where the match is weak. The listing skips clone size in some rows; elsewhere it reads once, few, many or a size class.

CDR3 DNA: TGTGCCAGCAGCTACAGGGGTGGAGAGACCCAGTACTTC; CDR3 protein: CASSYRGGETQYF; clone size: -; J gene: TRBJ2-5; V gene: TRBV2; D gene: TRBD1
CDR3 DNA: TGTGCCAGCAGCTTAGGATTCACAGATACGCAGTATTTT; CDR3 protein: CASSLGFTDTQYF; clone size: -; J gene: TRBJ2-3; V gene: TRBV7-2; D gene: -
CDR3 DNA: TGTGCCAGCAGTGGGGGACTAGCGGGGGTATTTGAGCAGTTCTTC; CDR3 protein: CASSGGLAGVFEQFF; clone size: -; J gene: TRBJ2-1; V gene: TRBV6-1; D gene: TRBD2
CDR3 DNA: TGTGCCAGTGAGATGGGTTTTCGGGCGAAAGGGAATCAGCCCCAGCATTTT; CDR3 protein: CASEMGFRAKGNQPQHF; clone size: -; J gene: TRBJ1-5; V gene: TRBV19; D gene: -
CDR3 DNA: TGCGCCAGCAGCCAAGATAGGGCAGGGGGTAGTTCACCCCTCCACTTT; CDR3 protein: CASSQDRAGGSSPLHF; clone size: -; J gene: TRBJ1-6; V gene: TRBV4-3; D gene: TRBD1
CDR3 DNA: TGTGCCAGCAGCGAGGGTTTGGGTGGACTCAGCTCCTACGAGCAGTACTTC; CDR3 protein: CASSEGLGGLSSYEQYF; clone size: -; J gene: TRBJ2-7; V gene: TRBV2; D gene: -
CDR3 DNA: TGCGCCAGCACCCATACAGGGGGCGGACCCTACGAGCAGTACTTC; CDR3 protein: CASTHTGGGPYEQYF; clone size: once; J gene: TRBJ2-7; V gene: TRBV5-1; D gene: TRBD1
CDR3 DNA: TGTGCCAGCAGCCCCCAGTGGAATAACAATGAGCAGTTCTTC; CDR3 protein: CASSPQWNNNEQFF; clone size: -; J gene: TRBJ2-1; V gene: TRBV27; D gene: -
CDR3 DNA: TGTGCCAGCTGGCGGTACTCTGGAAACACCATATATTTT; CDR3 protein: CASWRYSGNTIYF; clone size: -; J gene: TRBJ1-3; V gene: TRBV5-8; D gene: -
CDR3 DNA: TGTGCCAGCAGTCGTAGGGGGCAATCTTATTACAATGAGCAGTTCTTC; CDR3 protein: CASSRRGQSYYNEQFF; clone size: -; J gene: TRBJ2-1; V gene: TRBV28; D gene: TRBD1
CDR3 DNA: TGTGCCAGCAGCCAAGACGACCCGACAGGGGGCAAATACGAGCAGTACTTC; CDR3 protein: CASSQDDPTGGKYEQYF; clone size: -; J gene: TRBJ2-7; V gene: TRBV14; D gene: TRBD1
CDR3 DNA: TGCGCCAGCAGCCCAAGCGGTGTGGCGGTTACCGGACCCCTGTCGTACAATGAGCAGTTCTTC; CDR3 protein: CASSPSGVAVTGPLSYNEQFF; clone size: -; J gene: TRBJ2-1; V gene: TRBV5-1; D gene: -
CDR3 DNA: TGTGCCAACCGGCGTGATTTCGGTTCACCCCTCCACTTT; CDR3 protein: CANRRDFGSPLHF; clone size: once; J gene: TRBJ1-6; V gene: TRBV18; D gene: -
CDR3 DNA: TGTGCCAGCAGCCCCGCTAATACGGGGACCCAGTACTTC; CDR3 protein: CASSPANTGTQYF; clone size: once; J gene: TRBJ2-5; V gene: TRBV11-2; D gene: -
CDR3 DNA: TGTGCCACCCGACTTAGCTCGGGAGGGAGGGAAAACATTCAGTACTTC; CDR3 protein: CATRLSSGGRENIQYF; clone size: -; J gene: TRBJ2-4; V gene: TRBV2; D gene: TRBD2
CDR3 DNA: TGTGCCAGCAGCCTAAGTTCGGCAGCCTCTGGAAACACCATATATTTT; CDR3 protein: CASSLSSAASGNTIYF; clone size: -; J gene: TRBJ1-3; V gene: TRBV7-9; D gene: -
CDR3 DNA: TGTGCCACCTACTCCCCTTGGGGGACTGAAGCTTTCTTT; CDR3 protein: CATYSPWGTEAFF; clone size: few; J gene: TRBJ1-1; V gene: TRBV6-5; D gene: -
CDR3 DNA: TGTGCCAGCAGTCCTTGGATATCTGGAAACACCATATATTTT; CDR3 protein: CASSPWISGNTIYF; clone size: -; J gene: TRBJ1-3; V gene: TRBV28; D gene: -
CDR3 DNA: TGTGCCAGCAGCTTCCCCCGACTAGCGGGTGACACCGGGGAGCTGTTTTTT; CDR3 protein: CASSFPRLAGDTGELFF; clone size: -; J gene: TRBJ2-2; V gene: TRBV5-6; D gene: TRBD2
CDR3 DNA: TGTGCCACCGGACAGGGGAGACAGCCCCAGCATTTT; CDR3 protein: CATGQGRQPQHF; clone size: -; J gene: TRBJ1-5; V gene: TRBV7-3; D gene: TRBD1
CDR3 DNA: TGTGCCAGCAGCTTAGTGCAGGGTCAGTACTTC; CDR3 protein: CASSLVQGQYF; clone size: -; J gene: TRBJ2-7; V gene: TRBV11-2; D gene: -
CDR3 DNA: TGTGCCAGCAGCTTCAATAGGCTCACCGGGGAGCTGTTTTTT; CDR3 protein: CASSFNRLTGELFF; clone size: -; J gene: TRBJ2-2; V gene: TRBV11-2; D gene: -
CDR3 DNA: TGTGCCAGCAGTTTATGGGAACTAGCGGAATTCAATGAGCAGTTCTTC; CDR3 protein: CASSLWELAEFNEQFF; clone size: few; J gene: TRBJ2-1; V gene: TRBV27; D gene: TRBD2
CDR3 DNA: TGTGCCAGCAGCCAATTGAAGGGTACGGATCAGCCCCAGCATTTT; CDR3 protein: CASSQLKGTDQPQHF; clone size: -; J gene: TRBJ1-5; V gene: TRBV16; D gene: -
CDR3 DNA: TGTGCCAGCGGGTGGAGGTCCTCTGGAAACACCATATATTTT; CDR3 protein: CASGWRSSGNTIYF; clone size: few; J gene: TRBJ1-3; V gene: TRBV7-9; D gene: -